A selection of T cell receptor beta chains follows, all from one sample in a study of OX40 agonist ivuxolimab in advanced cancers. The repertoire was sequenced with immunoSEQ multiplex PCR; TCRdb's copy has only in-frame clones and lacks some. The data show 83,000 or so clones, with around 84% seen just once and approximately 1.7% held by the top ten. Sequenced here: CD4+ or CD8+ T cells sorted from blood, sampled in a trial of the OX40 agonist ivuxolimab. Receptors originate from an adult with an advanced solid tumor such as melanoma, head and neck, liver or kidney cancer. Each CDR3 is given with its conserved first and last residue. D genes are given only for firm matches. Size is omitted from some rows. Given values are once, few, many or a class for expanded clones.

D: TRBD1; V: TRBV7-9; size: few; J: TRBJ2-5; DNA: TGTGCCAGCAGCCCCCGACCGACAGGGATTCGTAACCACCAAGAGACCCAGTACTTC; CDR3: CASSPRPTGIRNHQETQYF
D: TRBD2; V: TRBV28; size: -; J: TRBJ2-4; DNA: TGTGCCAGCAGTCTCCGGACTAGCACAGCCAAAAACATTCAGTACTTC; CDR3: CASSLRTSTAKNIQYF
D: TRBD1; V: TRBV19; size: -; J: TRBJ2-2; DNA: TGTGCCAGTATCTTTGGACAGGGATGGACCGGGGAGCTGTTTTTT; CDR3: CASIFGQGWTGELFF
D: TRBD1; V: TRBV6-5; size: -; J: TRBJ1-1; DNA: TGTGCCAGCAGTGCCGACAGGGAGGAAAACACTGAAGCTTTCTTT; CDR3: CASSADREENTEAFF
D: -; V: TRBV9; size: -; J: TRBJ2-3; DNA: TGTGCCAGCAGCGTAAGAGACCTCCGGGCGGATACGCAGTATTTT; CDR3: CASSVRDLRADTQYF
D: -; V: TRBV5-1; size: once; J: TRBJ1-5; DNA: TGCGCCAGCAGCCCCCAAGGTCTCTATAGCAATCAGCCCCAGCATTTT; CDR3: CASSPQGLYSNQPQHF
D: TRBD2; V: TRBV7-7; size: -; J: TRBJ2-5; DNA: TGTGCCAGCAGCTTAGGGCGGGGGGGCCCGGAGACCCAGTACTTC; CDR3: CASSLGRGGPETQYF
D: -; V: TRBV28; size: once; J: TRBJ1-4; DNA: TGTGCCAGCAGCCTGGACCGGAGTGAAAAACTGTTTTTT; CDR3: CASSLDRSEKLFF
D: -; V: TRBV5-1; size: -; J: TRBJ1-1; DNA: TGCGCCAGCAGCCGAGGGGACGGCGGGGTGAACACTGAAGCTTTCTTT; CDR3: CASSRGDGGVNTEAFF
D: -; V: TRBV19; size: -; J: TRBJ1-1; DNA: TGTGCCAGTGGGGGACAAACTCTCGGGGAAGCTTTCTTT; CDR3: CASGGQTLGEAFF
D: -; V: TRBV4-3; size: -; J: TRBJ1-1; DNA: TGCGCCAGCAGCCACAGCAGTACAGGGCGGAACACTGAAGCTTTCTTT; CDR3: CASSHSSTGRNTEAFF
D: -; V: TRBV5-3; size: -; J: TRBJ1-1; DNA: TGTGCCAGAAGCGCAAAGGTGGTTTTGGGCTCTGAAGCTTTCTTT; CDR3: CARSAKVVLGSEAFF
D: -; V: TRBV5-1; size: few; J: TRBJ1-2; DNA: TGCGCCAGCAGCTTGGCACCGGGACCTAACTATGGCTACACCTTC; CDR3: CASSLAPGPNYGYTF
D: TRBD1; V: TRBV4-1; size: -; J: TRBJ1-2; DNA: TGCGCCAGCAGCCAGCCCCGGGACAGGAAGCCCTATGGCTACACCTTC; CDR3: CASSQPRDRKPYGYTF
D: TRBD2; V: TRBV7-2; size: -; J: TRBJ2-3; DNA: TGTGCCAGCAGCTTAACCGGGACTAGCGGGGTGATAGATACGCAGTATTTT; CDR3: CASSLTGTSGVIDTQYF
D: TRBD2; V: TRBV7-9; size: -; J: TRBJ2-1; DNA: TGTGCCAGCAGCCCAAACCTAGCGGGGGGTTACAATGAGCAGTTCTTC; CDR3: CASSPNLAGGYNEQFF